This TCR beta chain emerged from a study of Graves' ophthalmopathy and Graves' hyperthyroidism (dated by TCRdb to between 2018 and 2020). At the level of the whole study: Peripheral blood was collected before any treatment was given, at the time of initial diagnosis. The 100 discovery patients were randomly split 7:3 into training and test sets. Following sampling, methimazole starting at 30 mg daily was administered to hyperthyroidism patients, and high-dose intravenous methylprednisolone was administered to ophthalmopathy patients. T-cell repertoires of thyroid tissue and blood were compared in six hyperthyroidism patients. The study used TCR beta repertoire signatures to distinguish Graves' ophthalmopathy from Graves' hyperthyroidism and to predict progression to ophthalmopathy. The independent validation cohort included 18 to 20 hyperthyroidism patients plus 17 patients who later progressed from hyperthyroidism to ophthalmopathy. To explore V-J signatures distinguishing ophthalmopathy from hyperthyroidism, a discovery set of around 100 patients (43 ophthalmopathy, 55 to 60 stable hyperthyroidism) was enrolled. In total, 135 blood samples were TCR-sequenced: around 42 ophthalmopathy, under 80 hyperthyroidism and around 17 hyperthyroidism-to-ophthalmopathy patients.

The CDR3 spans 13 residues, from the cysteine through the phenylalanine. Of all the DNA, just the CDR3 is kept, 39 bases in frame from base 1. The trim is 7 bases for V and 4 bases for J, with a gap of 11 bases between the germline ends. The germline V gene sets CDR1 to MDHEN and CDR2 to SYDVKM. Patients with ophthalmopathy had moderately to severely active disease, with a Clinical Activity Score of 3 or more, a NOSPECS grade of 4 or more, and a disease duration of less than 3 months. Patients with other autoimmune diseases, uncontrolled infections, pregnancy or lactation were excluded. Clinical symptoms, serum thyroxine, TRAb, thyroid ultrasound and orbital computed tomography were used for diagnosis. Ficoll-Paque density gradient centrifugation was used to isolate PBMCs from about 10 ml of fresh peripheral blood. Total RNA was extracted using Trizol reagent, and RNA quality was checked on an Agilent 2100 Bioanalyzer.

This clonotype was detected ten times or more. The specificity of this receptor is unknown. No base qualities exist here, and no much larger clone lies one base off it. TCR beta CDR3 regions were amplified from RNA transcripts for repertoire sequencing. The first round of RT-PCR was done with HTBI primers and the Qiagen OneStep RT-PCR kit, and was followed by a second round of multiplex PCR, then size selection and purification. Libraries were sequenced paired-end with 100 bp reads on an Illumina HiSeq2000. On the authors' methods: SOAPnuke was used to process the reads, throwing out any read that had adapters, had uncalled bases, had a mean Phred below 15, or lacked an exact constant-primer or identifier match. COPE v1.2.5 was used to merge high-quality paired reads. Each unique nucleotide sequence was defined as a clonotype, and clonotypes were aligned to IMGT TRB V, D and J references with MiTCR v1.1. The analysis was limited to V-J combinations with a frequency above 0.0001, which together covered roughly 99% of repertoires. A TCR clonal expansion and chaos score per V-J combination was defined as the ratio of F50 clonal expansion to chaos observed in the TCRdist matrix. Welch's t-statistics and random forest were used to narrow the features down to about twelve V-J combinations, which were then fed into a naive Bayes classifier. The Morisita-Horn index was used to measure how similar the thyroid and blood repertoires were. TCRdb reran the public reads through fastp at Q25 and MiXCR, keeping productive beta chains. Each CDR3 protein appears once, grouped with its most common genes and DNA. The V and J calls were determined by TCRdb, not by the authors. The sample table contains some 150,000 distinct CDR3 sequences; only one count was recorded for under 45% of them. About 8.2% of the sample is held by the ten biggest clonotypes.

Broad study findings and their caveats: Sample size was not predetermined statistically, and investigators were not blinded to group allocation. Most expanded thyroid clonotypes with a frequency above 0.001 also appeared in blood, which suggests that blood repertoires may reflect the immune response in the thyroid. In validation, the model predicted ophthalmopathy progression with more than 70% sensitivity and about 77% specificity; roughly eleven predicted patients were CT-confirmed with GO in a median of approximately six months. In cross-validation, the 13-signature model distinguished ophthalmopathy from stable hyperthyroidism with 85% to 90% sensitivity and about 84% specificity, and in the test set the corresponding values were about 80% and 75%.

Sequenced input: peripheral blood. Recombination joined TRBV28 with TRBJ1-5; no D gene can be assigned with confidence. This receptor was taken from a man in his thirties or forties with Graves' ophthalmopathy. Donor details come from another sample of the same person, matched by shared clones. The CDR3 protein: CASIPGGNQPQHF. The DNA sequence reads TGTGCCAGCATCCCTGGCGGGAATCAGCCCCAGCATTTT. This CDR3, with the reference TRBV28 and TRBJ1-5 proteins standing in past its ends, gives the full variable domain DVKVTQSSRYLVKRTGEKVFLECVQDMDHENMFWYRQDPGLGLRLIYFSYDVKMKEKGDIPEGYSVSREKKERFSLILESASTNQTSMYLCASIPGGNQPQHFGDGTRLSIL.